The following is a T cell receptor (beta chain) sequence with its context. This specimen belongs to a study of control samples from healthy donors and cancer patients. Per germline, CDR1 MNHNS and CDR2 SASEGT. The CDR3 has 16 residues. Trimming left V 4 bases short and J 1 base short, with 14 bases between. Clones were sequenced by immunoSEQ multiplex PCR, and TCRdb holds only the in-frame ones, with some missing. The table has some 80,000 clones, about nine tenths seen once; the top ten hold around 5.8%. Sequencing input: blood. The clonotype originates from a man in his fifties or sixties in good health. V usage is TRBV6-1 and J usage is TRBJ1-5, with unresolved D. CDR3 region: CASSVLEKRSNQPQHF. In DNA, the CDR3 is TGTGCCAGCAGTGTTTTAGAAAAAAGGAGCAATCAGCCCCAGCATTTT.